A selection of T cell receptor beta chains follows, all from one sample in a study of blood T cell repertoires in COVID-19. The repertoire was sequenced with immunoSEQ multiplex PCR; TCRdb's copy has only in-frame clones and lacks some. The table has about 350,000 clones, about 87% seen once. Sequencing input: peripheral blood. These receptors originate from a woman aged 50 to 60 with COVID-19, enrolled during active disease. CDR3s include the opening cysteine and the closing phenylalanine or tryptophan. Clone size appears in some rows only: once, few, many, or a class for an expanded clone.

j_call clone_size v_call cdr3_aa
TRBJ2-4 . TRBV5-4 CASSFSGAKNIQYF
TRBJ2-5 . TRBV29-1 CSVGADMIQYF
TRBJ2-7 . TRBV11-2 CASSSGGLAGGVGEQYF
TRBJ2-7 . TRBV6-5 CASSYGGSIYEQYF
TRBJ2-5 . TRBV7-2 CASSSTSGRAEKTQYF
TRBJ2-5 . TRBV24-1 CATGEAGGPGLETQYF
TRBJ2-5 . TRBV30 CAWSYRQETQYF
TRBJ1-5 . TRBV27 CASSLQGSNQPQHF
TRBJ2-1 . TRBV3-1/TRBV3-2 CASSRQIHEQFF
TRBJ1-6 . TRBV30 CAWSVLGQGDYNSPLHF
TRBJ2-5 . TRBV7-2 CASSLGVRERETQYF
TRBJ1-1 . TRBV5-6 CASSLTENTEAFF
TRBJ2-7 . TRBV2 CASSDYGEQYF
TRBJ2-7 . TRBV3-1/TRBV3-2 CASSQGTGAEQYF
TRBJ1-1 . TRBV18 CASSPPTSMNTEAFF
TRBJ2-5 . TRBV6-5 CASSRRGTETQYF
TRBJ2-1 . TRBV5-1 CASSLSGRGNEQFF
TRBJ2-1 few TRBV2 CASTPLPGQINEQFF
TRBJ1-6 . TRBV6-5 CASSYGQLNSPLHF
TRBJ2-7 . TRBV7-9 CASSSPGQGNYEQYF
TRBJ2-5 few TRBV7-9 CASSLARPLGETQYF
TRBJ1-3 . TRBV3-1/TRBV3-2 CASSRLGQSSGNTIYF
TRBJ1-2 . TRBV5-1 CASSGVPGTGLNYGYTF
TRBJ2-1 . TRBV7-3 CASSLTALAGGYEQFF
TRBJ1-1 . TRBV20-1 CSAPTAGKAFF
TRBJ2-7 . TRBV14 CASSQAGTGAYEQYF
TRBJ2-1 once TRBV24-1 CATSVGGGGSSYNEQFF
TRBJ1-4 . TRBV4-3 CASSQEGGFSEKLFF
TRBJ1-1 . TRBV4-3 CASSQYRGTTTEAFF
TRBJ2-7 . TRBV5-1 CASSLVSDEQYF
TRBJ2-7 once TRBV12-3/TRBV12-4 CASSFVQTEQYF
TRBJ1-5 . TRBV27 CASSFSGQPQHF
TRBJ2-6 . TRBV30 CAWTRQGALGANVLTF
TRBJ1-2 . TRBV6-5 CASSPRTGANYGYTF
TRBJ2-7 . TRBV2 CASSPLSEQYF
TRBJ1-5 . TRBV28 CASSLVGTGVGAQPQHF
TRBJ2-1 . TRBV28 CASSSSGRALGEQFF
TRBJ2-1 . TRBV30 CAWSVRLAGEEQFF
TRBJ2-3 . TRBV6-5 CASRPRDRGTDTQYF
TRBJ2-7 . TRBV19 CASSIALAGGNYEQYF
TRBJ1-2 once TRBV4-1 CASSQPTGFYYGYTF
TRBJ1-2 . TRBV27 CASSSSANYGYTF
TRBJ2-5 . TRBV14 CASSRPGAGGGKTQYF
TRBJ1-5 . TRBV5-4 CASSLDRGLPQPQHF
TRBJ2-1 . TRBV21-1 CASSARGSGFYNEQFF
TRBJ1-4 many TRBV5-1 CASRPGTGSEKLFF
TRBJ1-1 . TRBV7-9 CASSPQGTPEAFF
TRBJ1-1 . TRBV19 CASSMEGGAATEAFF
TRBJ2-1 . TRBV7-9 CASSFGTGIYNEQFF
TRBJ1-2 . TRBV20-1 CSAIQGYGYTF
TRBJ2-1 . TRBV29-1 CSVPPPGTGVSGGEQFF
TRBJ2-1 . TRBV5-6 CASSPRGLAHNEQFF
TRBJ2-3 once TRBV5-4 CASSTTGRTDTQYF
TRBJ2-5 . TRBV5-4 CASSLGLQETQYF
TRBJ2-3 . TRBV7-6 CASSPWSGLAGDTQYF
TRBJ1-6 . TRBV4-1 CASSLRDNSPLHF
TRBJ1-2 . TRBV6-1 CASSEFQDRVYGYTF
TRBJ2-5 . TRBV15 CATSRNPRTVQETQYF
TRBJ1-1 . TRBV5-1 CASSFKQGNTEAFF